This TCR beta chain was observed in a study of cytomegalovirus exposure and HLA in healthy donors. Study-wide background: There were just under 400 genotyped donors. Of these, roughly 80% fell in the genetic ancestry cluster associated with self-reported Caucasian donors.

This clone was seen just once. Its matching antigen is unknown. Findings of the study overall: Later analysis suggested links between common viral pathogens and several top significant clusters.

Primers for the PCR totalled 60 Vbeta and 13 Jbeta. Sequencing used immunoSEQ multiplex PCR; TCRdb keeps in-frame clones, though not all of them. Of almost 200,000 clones in the sample, about 80% are singletons; the top ten hold about 4.6%. The ends were cut back, 2 bases at V and 2 bases at J, with 7 bases in the middle. The germline gives CDR1 KGHSH, CDR2 LQKENI. The CDR3 covers 15 residues. The receptor comes from a woman aged 25-40 years in good health and CMV-seropositive. The sequenced sample was PBMCs. This chain joins TRBV18 and TRBJ2-6; TRBD1 is a possible D gene (6 bases). CDR3 sequence (DNA): TGTGCCAGCTCACCAGGGGGCGCTGGGGCCAACGTCCTGACTTTC. Residues: CASSPGGAGANVLTF.